Shown below are 9 T cell receptor beta chains from a single sample sequenced in a study of shared clonotypes between healthy human individuals. Clones were read by immunoSEQ multiplex PCR, and TCRdb kept only the in-frame ones, dropping some. The data show roughly 520,000 clones, with around 95% seen just once and around 0.067% held by the top ten. Sequences were obtained from naive CD4+ T cells sorted from blood. Regarding subset: CD45RA+ positively selected. These receptors all come from a woman aged 30 to 39 in good health.

This clone was seen just once. This chain links TRBV6-1 with TRBJ1-5; D gene ambiguous. The CDR3 covers 15 residues. The V gene lost 3 bases and the J gene lost 1 base, with 10 bases spanning the gap. Germline CDR1 and CDR2: MNHNS and SASEGT. This CDR3 is CASSEAGQSNQPQHF. The DNA of the CDR3 is TGTGCCAGCAGTGAGGCTGGCCAGAGCAATCAGCCCCAGCATTTT.

V and J are TRBV28 and TRBJ2-7; no clear D gene. Trimming removed 5 bases from V and 2 bases from J, with 13 bases in between. The CDR3 extends over 14 amino acids. Germline V gene sequence: CDR1 MDHEN, CDR2 SYDVKM. CDR3 protein: CASSPLRTPYEQYF. The DNA of the CDR3 is TGTGCCAGCAGTCCCCTTAGAACGCCCTACGAGCAGTACTTC.

This rearrangement joins TRBV7-8 to TRBJ2-5; D may be TRBD2 (6 bases). V gave up 5 bases and J gave up 0 bases, with 19 bases separating them. The germline gives CDR1 SGHVS, CDR2 FQNEAQ. The CDR3 spans 17 residues. The CDR3 DNA sequence: TGTGCCAGCAGCCTCATCCGGGACTGGAACCACCAAGAGACCCAGTACTTC. It encodes CASSLIRDWNHQETQYF.

Concerning this clone: Other DNA sequences in the sample encode the same CDR3. The chain joins TRBV28 to TRBJ1-2; D is unclear. The V gene lost 3 bases and the J gene lost 2 bases, with 4 bases spanning the gap. Germline values: CDR1 MDHEN, CDR2 SYDVKM. The CDR3 covers 12 residues. CDR3 protein: CASSLGNYGYTF. Written as DNA, the CDR3 is TGTGCCAGCAGTTTGGGCAACTATGGCTACACCTTC.

The CDR3 loop reads CASSIGSGGPYEQYF. The CDR3 region has the DNA TGTGCCAGTAGTATAGGTAGCGGAGGACCCTACGAGCAGTACTTC. The gene calls are TRBV19 and TRBJ2-7, with D possibly being TRBD2 (6 bases). Trimming cost V 1 base and J 2 bases, with 12 bases left between them. This CDR3 comprises 15 residues. The V gene's germline CDR1 is LNHDA and CDR2 SQIVND (reference sequence).

The table lists this clone with a count of one. The chain joins TRBV9 to TRBJ2-1; no firm D call. Germline V gene data show CDR1 as SGDLS and CDR2 as YYNGEE. This CDR3 comprises 13 residues. Trimming removed 0 bases from V and 5 bases from J, with 6 bases in between. The CDR3 spells CASSVGSHNEQFF. The CDR3 DNA sequence: TGTGCCAGCAGCGTAGGCAGCCACAATGAGCAGTTCTTC.

Details on this clone: One end of the junction fails to match germline, which may point to a read error. The chain couples TRBV7-7 to TRBJ2-2, with TRBD1 as a possible D gene (6 bases). The CDR3 has 14 amino acids. Germline assignment: CDR1 SSHAT and CDR2 FNYEAQ (reference sequence). CDR3 residues: CASSLVGDTGELFF. CDR3 bases: TGTGCCAGCAGCTTAGTTGGGGACACGGGGGAGCTGTTTTTT.

The rearrangement links TRBV7-9 to TRBJ2-5; the D gene could be TRBD1 or TRBD2 (5 bases each). The V end was cut by 5 bases, the J end by 13 bases, with 17 bases between. The CDR3 length is 12 residues. Germline-derived CDR1 and CDR2 are SEHNR and FQNEAQ (reference sequence). The CDR3 is CASSPGTAYPYF. CDR3 DNA sequence: TGTGCCAGCAGCCCCGGGACGGCGTATCCGTACTTC.

The genes are TRBV6-5 and TRBJ2-7; D is unclear. V was cut by 8 bases and J by 0 bases, with 14 bases left in between. CDR1 MNHEY and CDR2 SVGAGI come from the germline V gene. This CDR3 region has 14 residues. The CDR3 spells CASSAAPSSYEQYF. As DNA, the CDR3 is TGTGCCAGCTCTGCGGCGCCCAGCTCCTACGAGCAGTACTTC.